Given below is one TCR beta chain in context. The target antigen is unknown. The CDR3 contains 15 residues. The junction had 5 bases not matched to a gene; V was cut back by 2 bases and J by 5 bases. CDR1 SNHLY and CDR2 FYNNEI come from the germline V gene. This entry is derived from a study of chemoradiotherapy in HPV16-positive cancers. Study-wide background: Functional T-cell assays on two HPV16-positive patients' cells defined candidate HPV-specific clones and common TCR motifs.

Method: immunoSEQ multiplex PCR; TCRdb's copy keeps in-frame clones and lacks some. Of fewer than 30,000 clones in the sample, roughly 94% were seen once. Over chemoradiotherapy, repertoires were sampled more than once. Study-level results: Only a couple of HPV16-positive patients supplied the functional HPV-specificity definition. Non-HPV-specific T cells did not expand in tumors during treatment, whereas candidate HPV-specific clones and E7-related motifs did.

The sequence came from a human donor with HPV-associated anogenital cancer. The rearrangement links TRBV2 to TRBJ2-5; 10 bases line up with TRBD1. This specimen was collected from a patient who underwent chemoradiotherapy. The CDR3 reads CASSEQTGGRETQYF. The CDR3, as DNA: TGTGCCAGCAGTGAACAGACAGGGGGCCGGGAGACCCAGTACTTC.